This T cell receptor (beta chain) comes out of a study of cytomegalovirus exposure and HLA in healthy donors. Study conclusions and caveats: As a later analysis showed, a missense DCLRE1C variant was linked to trimming of TCR beta V- and J-genes. Of the V segments, some could not be distinguished, including TRBV6-2 and TRBV6-3, and were excluded. Differences between HLA loci emerged in a later analysis of TCR association rates, with DRB1 most and HLA-C fewest.

The PCR contained 60 Vbeta and 13 Jbeta primers. Libraries were prepared by immunoSEQ multiplex PCR; TCRdb keeps only in-frame clonotypes and omits some of them. The sample has about 150,000 clones, approximately 80% seen once. This clone has only a few counts. The antigen remains unidentified. Germline V gene data show CDR1 as SGHRS and CDR2 as YFSETQ. This CDR3 has 15 amino acids. V lost 0 bases and J 2 bases, leaving 9 bases between the germline ends. The TCR comes from a woman aged 40 to 50 in good health and CMV-seronegative. V is TRBV5-1 and J is TRBJ2-1; the D gene is possibly TRBD2 (5 bases). The sequenced sample was PBMCs. CDR3 sequence (DNA): TGCGCCAGCAGCTTGGCCCCCGGGGCCTACAATGAGCAGTTCTTC. Translated, it gives CASSLAPGAYNEQFF.